This TCR beta chain was captured in a study of blood T cells in healthy people across ages. A sample-barcoded 5' primer and a J-beta primer mix were used in a second PCR of about 6 to 11 cycles. A 12-random-nucleotide template-switch adaptor tagged each cDNA molecule. TCRdb processed the 5' RACE reads anew with MiXCR; each CDR3 protein has one entry. The table lists 600,000 or so distinct CDR3 sequences, about 30% of them singletons, with around 14% in the top ten. Study-wide results and limits: The CMV status of each donor remained undetermined, and this could have confounded shifts in expanded clonotypes.

This clonotype showed up many times. Antigen: not known. This could be a read error, since a much larger clone is one nucleotide away. Sample donors were healthy Caucasian individuals that came from Russia, aged roughly 6 to 95. Looked up from germline, CDR1 is SGHRS and CDR2 is YFSETQ. V was shortened by 3 bases and J by 7 bases, with 23 bases between the two germline ends. The CDR3 spans 16 residues. Specimen: blood. The receptor was isolated from a woman of 80 years or more in good health. V gene TRBV5-1 combines with J gene TRBJ2-7, with D uncertain. In DNA, the CDR3 is TGCGCCAGCAGCTCCTCCTCAGGAAGCATGTACAATGAGCAGTACTTC. It yields the protein CASSSSSGSMYNEQYF.